The clone carrying this T cell receptor beta chain was detected many times. Its target is unknown. Germline loops: CDR1 SGHTS, CDR2 YDEGEE. V was pared by 0 bases and J by 1 base, with 25 bases of the junction left unmatched. This CDR3 contains 23 residues. The data were obtained in a study of breast tumors, draining lymph nodes, adjacent tissues. Study-wide findings and caveats: Most tumor T cells seemingly derive from lymph node, then expand in tumor. Compared with lymph nodes, tumors were less diverse; compared with nontumor tissue, more. Tumor T cell lymph node origin was a supported hypothesis, not proven. Tumor and nontumor repertoires were significantly more similar in luminal-like than in basal-like breast cancer.

One entry per CDR3 protein results from TCRdb running MiXCR on the multiplex PCR reads. The table lists 200,000 or so distinct CDR3 sequences, around 33% of them singletons. Breast cancer patients provided tissue from their axillary draining lymph nodes. Sequenced material: axillary lymph node tissue. The clonotype was recovered from a female donor with breast cancer. Some clones in this sample may be carry-over from other donors' samples. The chain uses TRBV5-8 and TRBJ2-5, with 9 bases fitting TRBD1. In DNA, the CDR3 is TGTGCCAGCAGCTTGGGAAACCCACGATCCACAACCCAAGGACAGGGGTCCCAAGAGACCCAGTACTTC. Amino acids: CASSLGNPRSTTQGQGSQETQYF.